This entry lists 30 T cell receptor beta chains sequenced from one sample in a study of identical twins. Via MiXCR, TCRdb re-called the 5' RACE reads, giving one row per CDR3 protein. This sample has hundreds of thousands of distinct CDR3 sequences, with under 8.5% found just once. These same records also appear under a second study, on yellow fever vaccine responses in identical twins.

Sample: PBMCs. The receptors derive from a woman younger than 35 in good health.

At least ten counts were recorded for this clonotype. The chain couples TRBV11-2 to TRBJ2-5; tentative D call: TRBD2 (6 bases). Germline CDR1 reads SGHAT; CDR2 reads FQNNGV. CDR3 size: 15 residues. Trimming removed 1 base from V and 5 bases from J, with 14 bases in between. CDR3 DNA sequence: TGTGCCAGCAGCTTAGGGACTATCGGGGTCGAGACCCAGTACTTC. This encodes CASSLGTIGVETQYF.

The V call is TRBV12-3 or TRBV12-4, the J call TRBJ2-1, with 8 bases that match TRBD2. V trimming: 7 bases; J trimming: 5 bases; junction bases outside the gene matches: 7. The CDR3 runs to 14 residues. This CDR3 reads CASTWTSRHNEQFF. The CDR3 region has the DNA TGTGCCAGCACCTGGACTAGCAGGCACAATGAGCAGTTCTTC.

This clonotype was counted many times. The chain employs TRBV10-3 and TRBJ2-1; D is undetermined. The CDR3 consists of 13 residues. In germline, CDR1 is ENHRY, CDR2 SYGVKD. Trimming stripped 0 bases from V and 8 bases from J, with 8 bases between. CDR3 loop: CAISESPVDEQFF. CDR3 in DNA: TGTGCCATCAGTGAGTCCCCGGTGGATGAGCAGTTCTTC.

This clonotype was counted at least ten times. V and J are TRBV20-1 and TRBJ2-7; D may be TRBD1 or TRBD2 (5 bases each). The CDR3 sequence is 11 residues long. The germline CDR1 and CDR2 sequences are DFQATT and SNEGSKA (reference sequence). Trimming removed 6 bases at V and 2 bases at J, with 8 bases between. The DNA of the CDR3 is TGCAGTGCCTCGGGGCCCTACGAGCAGTACGTC. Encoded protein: CSASGPYEQYV.

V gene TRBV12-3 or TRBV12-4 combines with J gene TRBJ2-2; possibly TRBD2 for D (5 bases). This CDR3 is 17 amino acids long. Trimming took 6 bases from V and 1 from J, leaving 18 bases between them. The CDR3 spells CASRPFRGGRNTGELFF. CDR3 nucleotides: TGTGCCAGCAGACCCTTCCGCGGCGGGCGGAACACCGGGGAGCTGTTTTTT.

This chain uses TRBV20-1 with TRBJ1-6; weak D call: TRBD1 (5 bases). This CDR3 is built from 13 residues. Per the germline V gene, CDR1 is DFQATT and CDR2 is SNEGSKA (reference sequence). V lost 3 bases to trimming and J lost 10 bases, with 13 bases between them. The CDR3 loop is CSASRQGGSPLHF. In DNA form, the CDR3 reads TGCAGTGCTAGTCGCCAGGGTGGCTCACCCCTCCACTTT.

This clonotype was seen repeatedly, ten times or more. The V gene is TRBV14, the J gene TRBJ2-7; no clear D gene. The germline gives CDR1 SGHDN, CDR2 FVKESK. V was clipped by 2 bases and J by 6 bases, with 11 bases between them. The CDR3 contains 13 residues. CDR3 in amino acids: CASSQSGWTEQYV. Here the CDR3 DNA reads TGTGCCAGCAGCCAATCCGGCTGGACCGAGCAGTACGTC.

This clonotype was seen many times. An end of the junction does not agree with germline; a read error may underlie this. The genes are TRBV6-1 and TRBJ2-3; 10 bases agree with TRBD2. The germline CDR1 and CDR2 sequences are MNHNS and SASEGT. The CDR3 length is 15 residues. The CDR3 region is CASSEALAGVDMQYF. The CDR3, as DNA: TGTGCCAGCAGTGAAGCCCTAGCGGGAGTGGATATGCAGTATTTT.

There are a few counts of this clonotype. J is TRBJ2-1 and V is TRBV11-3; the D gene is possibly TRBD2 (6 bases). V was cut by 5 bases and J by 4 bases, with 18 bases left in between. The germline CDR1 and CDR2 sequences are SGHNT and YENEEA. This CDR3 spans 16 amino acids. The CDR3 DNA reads TGTGCCAGCAGCGGAGGGGACGTCCGACAGTACAATGAGCAGTTCTTC. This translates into CASSGGDVRQYNEQFF.

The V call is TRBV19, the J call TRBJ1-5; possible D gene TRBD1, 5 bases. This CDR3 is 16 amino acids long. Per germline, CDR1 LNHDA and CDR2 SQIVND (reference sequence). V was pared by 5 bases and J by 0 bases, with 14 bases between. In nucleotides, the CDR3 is TGTGCCAGTAGTTATGGGACGGTACTTAGCAATCAGCCCCAGCATTTT. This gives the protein CASSYGTVLSNQPQHF. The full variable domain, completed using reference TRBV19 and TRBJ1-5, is DGGITQSPKYLFRKEGQNVTLSCEQNLNHDAMYWYRQDPGQGLRLIYYSQIVNDFQKGDIAEGYSVSREKKESFPLTVTSAQKNPTAFYLCASSYGTVLSNQPQHFGDGTRLSIL.

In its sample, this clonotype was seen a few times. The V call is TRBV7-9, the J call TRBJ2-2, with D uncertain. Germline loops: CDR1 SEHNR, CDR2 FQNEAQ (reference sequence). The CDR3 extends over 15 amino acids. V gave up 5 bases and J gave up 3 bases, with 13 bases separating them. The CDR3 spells CASSPNNQDTGELFF. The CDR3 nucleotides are TGTGCCAGCAGCCCCAACAATCAGGACACCGGGGAGCTGTTTTTT.

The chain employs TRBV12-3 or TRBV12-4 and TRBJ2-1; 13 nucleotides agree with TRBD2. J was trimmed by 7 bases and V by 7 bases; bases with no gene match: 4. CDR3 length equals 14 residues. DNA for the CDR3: TGTGCCAGCATTCGACTAGCGGGAGGTAATGAGCAGTTCTTC. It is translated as CASIRLAGGNEQFF.

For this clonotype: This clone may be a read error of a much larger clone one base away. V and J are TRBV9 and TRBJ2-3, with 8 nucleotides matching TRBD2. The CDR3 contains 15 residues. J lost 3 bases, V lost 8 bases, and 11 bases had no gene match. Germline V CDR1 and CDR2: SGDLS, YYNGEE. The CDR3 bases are TGTGCCAGAAACTCGTGCGGGGGGAGGACAGATACGCAGTATTTT. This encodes CARNSCGGRTDTQYF.

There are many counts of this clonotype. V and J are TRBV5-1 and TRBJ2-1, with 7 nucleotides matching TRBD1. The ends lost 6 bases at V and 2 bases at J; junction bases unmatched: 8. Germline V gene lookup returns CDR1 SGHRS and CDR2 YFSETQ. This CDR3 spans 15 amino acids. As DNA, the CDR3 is TGCGCCAGCACCCCGACAGGGAACACCTACAATGAGCAGTTCTTC. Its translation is CASTPTGNTYNEQFF.

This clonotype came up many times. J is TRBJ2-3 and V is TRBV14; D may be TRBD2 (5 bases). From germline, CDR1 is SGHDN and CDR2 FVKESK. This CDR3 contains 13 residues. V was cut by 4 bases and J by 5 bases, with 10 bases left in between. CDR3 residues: CASSPRTLDTQYF. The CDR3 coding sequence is TGTGCCAGCAGCCCCCGGACTTTAGATACGCAGTATTTT.

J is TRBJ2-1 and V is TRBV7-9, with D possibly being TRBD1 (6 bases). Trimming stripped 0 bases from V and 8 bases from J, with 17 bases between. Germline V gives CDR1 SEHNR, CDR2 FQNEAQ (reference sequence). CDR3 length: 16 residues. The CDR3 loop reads CASSLAYSRQEDEQFF. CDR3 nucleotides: TGTGCCAGCAGCTTAGCGTACTCAAGACAGGAGGATGAGCAGTTCTTC.

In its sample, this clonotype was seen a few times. In DNA, the CDR3 is TGTGCCACCTCGGGCCCCGGGTACAATGAGCAGTTCTTC. Translated: CATSGPGYNEQFF. V usage is TRBV24-1 and J usage is TRBJ2-1; D call uncertain. The length of the CDR3 is 13 residues. Trimming stripped 9 bases from V and 4 bases from J, with 12 bases between. Germline lookup yields CDR1 KGHDR and CDR2 SFDVKD.

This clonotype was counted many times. The CDR3 region is CASSLAEELYNEQFF. As DNA, the CDR3 is TGCGCCAGCAGCTTGGCCGAGGAACTTTACAATGAGCAGTTCTTC. The chain joins TRBV5-1 to TRBJ2-1; D is ambiguous. CDR3 length: 15 amino acids. Trimming cost V 0 bases and J 4 bases, with 11 bases left between them. Germline V gene data show CDR1 as SGHRS and CDR2 as YFSETQ.

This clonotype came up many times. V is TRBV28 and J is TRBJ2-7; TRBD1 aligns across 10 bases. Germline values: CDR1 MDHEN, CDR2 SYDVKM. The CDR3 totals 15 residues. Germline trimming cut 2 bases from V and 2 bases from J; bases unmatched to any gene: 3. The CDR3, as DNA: TGTGCCAGCAGTTTAAGGGACAGGGGCCCCTACGAGCAGTACGTC. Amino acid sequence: CASSLRDRGPYEQYV.

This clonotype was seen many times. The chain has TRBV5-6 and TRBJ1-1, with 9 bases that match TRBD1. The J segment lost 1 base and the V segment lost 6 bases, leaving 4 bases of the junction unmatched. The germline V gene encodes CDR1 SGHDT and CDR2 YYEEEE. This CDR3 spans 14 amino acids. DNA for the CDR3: TGTGCCAGCAATAGGGACAGGGAGAACACTGAAGCTTTCTTT. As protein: CASNRDRENTEAFF.

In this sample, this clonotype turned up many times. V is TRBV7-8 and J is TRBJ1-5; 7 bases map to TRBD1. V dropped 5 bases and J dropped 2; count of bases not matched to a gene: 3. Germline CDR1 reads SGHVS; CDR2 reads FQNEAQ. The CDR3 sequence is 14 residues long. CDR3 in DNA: TGTGCCAGCAGCAAGGGGACAGGCAATCAGCCCCAGCATTTT. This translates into CASSKGTGNQPQHF.

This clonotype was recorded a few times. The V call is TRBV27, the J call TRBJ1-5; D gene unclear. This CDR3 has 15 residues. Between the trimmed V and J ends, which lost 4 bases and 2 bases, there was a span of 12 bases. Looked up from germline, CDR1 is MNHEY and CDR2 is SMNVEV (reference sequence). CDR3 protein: CASSSRNTGNQPQHF. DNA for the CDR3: TGTGCCAGCAGTTCGCGAAACACCGGCAATCAGCCCCAGCATTTT.

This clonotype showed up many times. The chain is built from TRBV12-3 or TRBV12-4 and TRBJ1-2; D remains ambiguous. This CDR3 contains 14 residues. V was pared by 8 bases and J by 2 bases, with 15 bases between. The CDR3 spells CASAAFRANYGYTF. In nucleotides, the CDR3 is TGTGCCAGCGCAGCGTTTAGGGCGAACTATGGCTACACCTTC.

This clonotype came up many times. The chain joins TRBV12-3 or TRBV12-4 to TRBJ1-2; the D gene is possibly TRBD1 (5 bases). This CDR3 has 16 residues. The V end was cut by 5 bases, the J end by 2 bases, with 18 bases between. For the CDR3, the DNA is TGTGCCAGCAGTCCCGACAGCGGAGGTCCGAACTATGGCTACACCTTC. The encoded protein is CASSPDSGGPNYGYTF.

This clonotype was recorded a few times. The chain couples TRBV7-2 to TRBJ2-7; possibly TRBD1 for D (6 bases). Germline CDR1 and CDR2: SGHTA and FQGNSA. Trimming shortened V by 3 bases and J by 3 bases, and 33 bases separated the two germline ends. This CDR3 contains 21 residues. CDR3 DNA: TGTGCCAGCAGCTTGGTGGAAATCTTATCGCCGGCCGGACAGTTCTGCTACGAGCAGTACTTC. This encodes CASSLVEILSPAGQFCYEQYF.

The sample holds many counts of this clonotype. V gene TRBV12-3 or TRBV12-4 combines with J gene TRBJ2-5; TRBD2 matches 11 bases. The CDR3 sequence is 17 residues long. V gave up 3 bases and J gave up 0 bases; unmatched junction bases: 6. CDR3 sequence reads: CASSLYTSGSYQETQYF. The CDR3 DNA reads TGTGCCAGCAGTTTGTATACTAGCGGGAGCTACCAAGAGACCCAGTACTTC.

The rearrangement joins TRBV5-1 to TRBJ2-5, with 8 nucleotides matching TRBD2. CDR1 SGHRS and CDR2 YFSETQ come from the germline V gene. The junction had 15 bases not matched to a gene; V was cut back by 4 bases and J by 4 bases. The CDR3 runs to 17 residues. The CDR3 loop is CASSDQPAAGVVETQYF. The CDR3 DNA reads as TGCGCCAGCAGCGACCAACCAGCAGCGGGAGTGGTAGAGACCCAGTACTTC.

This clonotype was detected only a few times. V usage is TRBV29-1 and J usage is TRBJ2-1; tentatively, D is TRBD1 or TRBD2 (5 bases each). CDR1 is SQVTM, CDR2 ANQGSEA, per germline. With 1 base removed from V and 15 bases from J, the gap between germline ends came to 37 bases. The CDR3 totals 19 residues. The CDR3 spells CSVEGDPGTGSTKRQLRFF. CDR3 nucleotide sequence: TGCAGCGTTGAAGGTGATCCCGGGACCGGGTCTACTAAGCGGCAACTGAGGTTCTTC.

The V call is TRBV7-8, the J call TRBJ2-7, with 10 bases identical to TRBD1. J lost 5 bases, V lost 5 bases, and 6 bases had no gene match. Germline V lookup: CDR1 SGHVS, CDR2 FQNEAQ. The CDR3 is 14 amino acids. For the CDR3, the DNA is TGTGCCAGCAGCAACCGACAGGGGGCCCACGAGCAGTACTTC. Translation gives CASSNRQGAHEQYF.

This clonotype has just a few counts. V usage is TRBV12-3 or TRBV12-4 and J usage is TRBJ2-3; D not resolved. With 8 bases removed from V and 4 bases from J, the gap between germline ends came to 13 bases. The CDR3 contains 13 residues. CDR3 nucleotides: TGTGCCAGCCGAAGTGGGATCGCAGATACGCAGTATTTT. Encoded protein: CASRSGIADTQYF.